This is a list of T cell receptor beta chains from one sample in a study of blood T cell repertoires in COVID-19. Sequencing was performed with immunoSEQ multiplex PCR; in TCRdb, only in-frame clones are kept and a portion is missing. The sample includes tens of thousands of clones, about 68% of them seen just once. Material for sequencing was peripheral blood. These receptors all stem from a man between 45 and 60 years old with active or convalescent COVID-19. The CDR3 runs from the conserved cysteine through the conserved F or W. A D gene is named only where the DNA matches it firmly. Only some rows state a clone size, as once, few, many or a class for expanded clones.

v_call: TRBV29-1; j_call: TRBJ2-1; d_call: TRBD1; clone_size: .; cdr3_nt: TGCAGCGTTCCGACAGGGGGGATCTACAATGAGCAGTTCTTC; cdr3_aa: CSVPTGGIYNEQFF
v_call: TRBV29-1; j_call: TRBJ2-5; d_call: .; clone_size: .; cdr3_nt: TGCAGCGTTGAAAGACTAGGGGAGACCCAGTACTTC; cdr3_aa: CSVERLGETQYF
v_call: TRBV2; j_call: TRBJ2-7; d_call: TRBD1; clone_size: .; cdr3_nt: TGTGCCAGCAGTCGGACAGGGCTCTCCTACGAGCAGTACTTC; cdr3_aa: CASSRTGLSYEQYF
v_call: TRBV4-3; j_call: TRBJ1-2; d_call: TRBD1; clone_size: .; cdr3_nt: TGCGCCAGCAGCCAAAACAGGGGAGATGGCTACACCTTC; cdr3_aa: CASSQNRGDGYTF
v_call: TRBV15; j_call: TRBJ2-3; d_call: .; clone_size: few; cdr3_nt: TGTGCCACCAGCAAGGCTACGGGGATTCGGAGGACAGATACGCAGTATTTT; cdr3_aa: CATSKATGIRRTDTQYF
v_call: TRBV5-6; j_call: TRBJ1-2; d_call: .; clone_size: .; cdr3_nt: TGTGCCAGCAGCTTCCCAACGCAGGGGTTTGGCTATGGCTACACCTTC; cdr3_aa: CASSFPTQGFGYGYTF
v_call: TRBV5-4; j_call: TRBJ2-2; d_call: TRBD1; clone_size: few; cdr3_nt: TGTGCCAGCAGCCCGCGACAGGGCGCCACCGGGGAGCTGTTTTTT; cdr3_aa: CASSPRQGATGELFF
v_call: TRBV7-8; j_call: TRBJ2-2; d_call: TRBD2; clone_size: .; cdr3_nt: TGTGCCAGCAGCTCTAGCGGGGCCCGGGAGTTTGGGGAGCTGTTTTTT; cdr3_aa: CASSSSGAREFGELFF
v_call: TRBV19; j_call: TRBJ1-1; d_call: TRBD1; clone_size: .; cdr3_nt: TGTGCCAGTAGTAGGGGACAGGGGGGCACTGAAGCTTTCTTT; cdr3_aa: CASSRGQGGTEAFF
v_call: TRBV5-4; j_call: TRBJ2-7; d_call: TRBD1; clone_size: .; cdr3_nt: TGTGCCAGCACCTACGGACAGGGGCTGGGGGGCGAGCAGTACTTC; cdr3_aa: CASTYGQGLGGEQYF
v_call: TRBV15; j_call: TRBJ2-5; d_call: .; clone_size: few; cdr3_nt: TGTGCCACCAGCAGAGATCCACAGCCGGAAGAGACCCAGTACTTC; cdr3_aa: CATSRDPQPEETQYF
v_call: TRBV6-5; j_call: TRBJ2-7; d_call: TRBD1; clone_size: .; cdr3_nt: TGTGCCAGCAAGCCGGGACAGGGGGGCCATTACGAGCAGTACTTC; cdr3_aa: CASKPGQGGHYEQYF
v_call: TRBV30; j_call: TRBJ1-1; d_call: .; clone_size: .; cdr3_nt: TGTGCCTGGGCCCCCAGCACTGAAGCTTTCTTT; cdr3_aa: CAWAPSTEAFF
v_call: TRBV29-1; j_call: TRBJ1-1; d_call: .; clone_size: few; cdr3_nt: TGCAGCGTCCACTCAATGACATTGGGCCTTGAAGCTTTCTTT; cdr3_aa: CSVHSMTLGLEAFF
v_call: TRBV7-8; j_call: TRBJ2-2; d_call: TRBD2; clone_size: .; cdr3_nt: TGTGCCAGCACCCGAAGGTTGAGCGGGGGCCAAAACACCGGGGAGCTGTTTTTT; cdr3_aa: CASTRRLSGGQNTGELFF
v_call: TRBV27; j_call: TRBJ2-1; d_call: .; clone_size: once; cdr3_nt: TGTGCCAGCAGTCTCACAGGGTACAATGAGCAGTTCTTC; cdr3_aa: CASSLTGYNEQFF
v_call: TRBV30; j_call: TRBJ2-2; d_call: TRBD1; clone_size: few; cdr3_nt: TGTGCCTGGAGTCCTATCACGACAGGGCTGAACACCGGGGAGCTGTTTTTT; cdr3_aa: CAWSPITTGLNTGELFF
v_call: TRBV25-1; j_call: TRBJ2-2; d_call: .; clone_size: .; cdr3_nt: TGTGCCAGCACCGCGGCCCTCGCCACCGGGGAGCTGTTTTTT; cdr3_aa: CASTAALATGELFF
v_call: TRBV6-2/TRBV6-3; j_call: TRBJ1-2; d_call: .; clone_size: .; cdr3_nt: TGTGCCAGCGGCCCCGGCGACTACTATGGCTACACCTTC; cdr3_aa: CASGPGDYYGYTF
v_call: TRBV2; j_call: TRBJ2-3; d_call: .; clone_size: .; cdr3_nt: TGTGCCAGCAGTGAAGTTGGGGAGGCAGATACGCAGTATTTT; cdr3_aa: CASSEVGEADTQYF
v_call: TRBV19; j_call: TRBJ2-1; d_call: TRBD1; clone_size: .; cdr3_nt: TGTGCCAGTAGGCCCCAGGACAGGGGGGATAATGAGCAGTTCTTC; cdr3_aa: CASRPQDRGDNEQFF
v_call: TRBV3-1/TRBV3-2; j_call: TRBJ2-1; d_call: TRBD2; clone_size: .; cdr3_nt: TGTGCCAGCAGCCAAAGATTCCAGCGGGGGAAAAGCTCCTACAATGAGCAGTTCTTC; cdr3_aa: CASSQRFQRGKSSYNEQFF
v_call: TRBV5-1; j_call: TRBJ2-5; d_call: TRBD2; clone_size: once; cdr3_nt: TGCGCCAGCAGCTTGGGGGGGACTAGAACTCAAGAGACCCAGTACTTC; cdr3_aa: CASSLGGTRTQETQYF
v_call: TRBV6-5; j_call: TRBJ1-1; d_call: .; clone_size: .; cdr3_nt: TGTGCCAGCAGGTCACATAGGAGAGACACTGAAGCTTTCTTT; cdr3_aa: CASRSHRRDTEAFF
v_call: TRBV29-1; j_call: TRBJ2-5; d_call: TRBD1; clone_size: .; cdr3_nt: TGCAGCGCCGGGACAGGGTGGGGGGAAGAGACCCAGTACTTC; cdr3_aa: CSAGTGWGEETQYF
v_call: TRBV27; j_call: TRBJ1-6; d_call: .; clone_size: .; cdr3_nt: TGTGCCAGCAGGGGTACAGGGAGCTCCTATAATTCACCCCTCCACTTT; cdr3_aa: CASRGTGSSYNSPLHF
v_call: TRBV4-2; j_call: TRBJ1-4; d_call: .; clone_size: .; cdr3_nt: TGTGCCAGCAGCCCGTGGGGGGGAACTAATGAAAAACTGTTTTTT; cdr3_aa: CASSPWGGTNEKLFF
v_call: TRBV19; j_call: TRBJ1-2; d_call: TRBD1; clone_size: .; cdr3_nt: TGTGCCAGTAGTATCGACAGGGGGGCGTCCCCCACCTTC; cdr3_aa: CASSIDRGASPTF
v_call: TRBV3-1/TRBV3-2; j_call: TRBJ2-2; d_call: TRBD1; clone_size: .; cdr3_nt: TGTGCCAGCAAAAGGGGACAGGGGGCTCACACCGGGGAGCTGTTTTTT; cdr3_aa: CASKRGQGAHTGELFF
v_call: TRBV5-4; j_call: TRBJ2-4; d_call: .; clone_size: .; cdr3_nt: TGTGCCAGCAGCTTCCGGACAGTAAAGTACTTC; cdr3_aa: CASSFRTVKYF
v_call: TRBV23-1; j_call: TRBJ2-7; d_call: .; clone_size: .; cdr3_nt: TGCGCCAGCAGCCAGCTCCGGGACAACCCTACCTACGAGCAGTACTTC; cdr3_aa: CASSQLRDNPTYEQYF
v_call: TRBV30; j_call: TRBJ1-2; d_call: .; clone_size: .; cdr3_nt: TGTGCCTGTTCCGCTAACTATGGCTACACCTTC; cdr3_aa: CACSANYGYTF
v_call: TRBV9; j_call: TRBJ2-2; d_call: .; clone_size: .; cdr3_nt: TGTGCCAGCAGCGTAACGGCCGGGGAGCTGTTTTTT; cdr3_aa: CASSVTAGELFF
v_call: TRBV27; j_call: TRBJ1-5; d_call: .; clone_size: .; cdr3_nt: TGTGCCAGCAGTTCAGGGGCTAGTCAGCCCCAGCATTTT; cdr3_aa: CASSSGASQPQHF
v_call: TRBV2; j_call: TRBJ1-1; d_call: .; clone_size: .; cdr3_nt: TGTGCCAGCATTTGGGGAGTGAACACTGAAGCTTTCTTT; cdr3_aa: CASIWGVNTEAFF
v_call: TRBV11-1; j_call: TRBJ2-1; d_call: TRBD2; clone_size: once; cdr3_nt: TGTGCCAGCAGCTTTACTAGCGGGGGGGTCTACAATGAGCAGTTCTTC; cdr3_aa: CASSFTSGGVYNEQFF
v_call: TRBV3-1/TRBV3-2; j_call: TRBJ2-3; d_call: TRBD1; clone_size: .; cdr3_nt: TGTGCCAGCAGCCGTGGAGTTGCTCTTGGACAGGGAGGCACAGATACGCAGTATTTT; cdr3_aa: CASSRGVALGQGGTDTQYF
v_call: TRBV19; j_call: TRBJ2-2; d_call: TRBD2; clone_size: few; cdr3_nt: TGTGCCAGTAGGCCGCTAGCGGGGGATGTAGCGAACACCGGGGAGCTGTTTTTT; cdr3_aa: CASRPLAGDVANTGELFF
v_call: TRBV7-2; j_call: TRBJ1-3; d_call: .; clone_size: .; cdr3_nt: TGTGCCAGCAGGCAGGCGGGGCTCGGTGGAAACACCATATATTTT; cdr3_aa: CASRQAGLGGNTIYF
v_call: TRBV6-5; j_call: TRBJ1-1; d_call: .; clone_size: .; cdr3_nt: TGTGCCAGCAGTTACTCCCGGGTTTTCACTGAAGCTTTCTTT; cdr3_aa: CASSYSRVFTEAFF
v_call: TRBV29-1; j_call: TRBJ1-5; d_call: TRBD1; clone_size: .; cdr3_nt: TGCAGCGTAGAACAGGGGGCGAACCAGCCCCAGCATTTT; cdr3_aa: CSVEQGANQPQHF
v_call: TRBV24-1; j_call: TRBJ2-5; d_call: TRBD2; clone_size: medium-sized; cdr3_nt: TGTGCCACCAGTTCGACTAGCGGGCCAGAGACCCAGTACTTC; cdr3_aa: CATSSTSGPETQYF
v_call: TRBV5-1; j_call: TRBJ2-5; d_call: TRBD1; clone_size: .; cdr3_nt: TGCGCCAGCAGCCCGGACAGGGGGTACCGGGAGACCCAGTACTTC; cdr3_aa: CASSPDRGYRETQYF
v_call: TRBV6-5; j_call: TRBJ1-5; d_call: .; clone_size: .; cdr3_nt: TGTGCCAGCAGTTACCGTAGCAATCAGCCCCAGCATTTT; cdr3_aa: CASSYRSNQPQHF
v_call: TRBV2; j_call: TRBJ2-5; d_call: .; clone_size: .; cdr3_nt: TGTGCCAGCAGTGTCGAAGAGACCCAGTACTTC; cdr3_aa: CASSVEETQYF
v_call: TRBV5-1; j_call: TRBJ2-3; d_call: TRBD2; clone_size: .; cdr3_nt: TGCGCCAGCAGTTTGGCGGGGGACCCTACAGATACGCAGTATTTT; cdr3_aa: CASSLAGDPTDTQYF
v_call: TRBV7-6; j_call: TRBJ2-2; d_call: .; clone_size: .; cdr3_nt: TGTGCCAGCAGCTTAACGAGACTCTCGAACACCGGGGAGCTGTTTTTT; cdr3_aa: CASSLTRLSNTGELFF
v_call: TRBV30; j_call: TRBJ2-7; d_call: .; clone_size: .; cdr3_nt: TGTGCCTGGAGCCTCGGGTTCTACGAGCAGTACTTC; cdr3_aa: CAWSLGFYEQYF
v_call: TRBV5-6; j_call: TRBJ1-6; d_call: TRBD1; clone_size: few; cdr3_nt: TGTGCCAGCAGCCCCGGGACAGGGTTCAGGAACCTCCACTTT; cdr3_aa: CASSPGTGFRNLHF
v_call: TRBV7-9; j_call: TRBJ2-7; d_call: TRBD2; clone_size: .; cdr3_nt: TGTGCCAGCAGCTTACTCGGCGGGGGGACTTACGAGCAGTACTTC; cdr3_aa: CASSLLGGGTYEQYF
v_call: TRBV6-6; j_call: TRBJ2-7; d_call: .; clone_size: .; cdr3_nt: TGTGCCAGCAGTTACTCGAGACAGGCGGACGAGCAGTACTTC; cdr3_aa: CASSYSRQADEQYF